The 9 T cell receptor beta chains given below trace back to one sample, sequenced in a study of OX40 agonist ivuxolimab in advanced cancers. The table came from immunoSEQ multiplex PCR; TCRdb's copy has only in-frame clones and leaves some out. Among tens of thousands of clones listed, roughly 84% were seen once. The specimen was CD4+ or CD8+ T cells sorted from blood, collected in a trial of the OX40 agonist ivuxolimab. The receptors were sampled from an adult with an advanced solid tumor such as melanoma, head and neck, liver or kidney cancer.

The rearrangement uses TRBV2 and TRBJ2-5, with 9 bases identical to TRBD2. The J segment lost 7 bases and the V segment lost 3 bases, leaving 9 bases of the junction unmatched. The germline V gene encodes CDR1 SNHLY and CDR2 FYNNEI. The CDR3 extends over 15 amino acids. The CDR3 DNA follows: TGTGCCAGCAGTGAGGCAGCGGGGGGCCTGGGGACCCAGTACTTC. Residues: CASSEAAGGLGTQYF.

This clone was picked up one time. No DNA is shown, since the ends of the CDR3 on it are uncertain; the CDR3 is the one TCRdb lists. The CDR3 protein is CASSKVGQGINSPLHF. The chain recombines TRBV21-1 with TRBJ1-6; the table's D call of TRBD1 was not tested on the DNA. TRBV21-1 is reported as a pseudogene. The CDR3 has 16 residues if both end residues are counted.

The CDR3 nucleotides read TGTGCCAGCAGCGTAGGCAGCCACCTACGAGAGCAGTACTTC. As protein: CASSVGSHLREQYF. V is TRBV9 and J is TRBJ2-5, with D unclear. Between the trimmed V and J ends, which lost 0 bases and 11 bases, there was a span of 17 bases. There are 14 residues in the CDR3. Germline lookup yields CDR1 SGDLS and CDR2 YYNGEE. Full variable domain (remainder filled in from reference TRBV9 and TRBJ2-5): DSGVTQTPKHLITATGQRVTLRCSPRSGDLSVYWYQQSLDQGLQFLIQYYNGEERAKGNILERFSAQQFPDLHSELNLSSLELGDSALYFCASSVGSHLREQYFGPGTRLLVL.

The CDR3 region has the DNA TGTGCCAGCAGCTTACCCTCTGGAAACACCATATATTTT. It codes for CASSLPSGNTIYF. V usage is TRBV11-2 and J usage is TRBJ1-3; D not resolved. V was clipped by 2 bases and J by 0 bases, with 2 bases between them. CDR1 is SGHAT and CDR2 is FQNNGV in the germline V gene. The CDR3 covers 13 residues.

V and J are TRBV6-1 and TRBJ1-5; D might be TRBD1 (6 bases). The CDR3 contains 13 residues. V was trimmed by 1 base and J by 7 bases, leaving 8 bases between them. Germline V gene sequence: CDR1 MNHNS, CDR2 SASEGT. CDR3 residues: CASSEGGRQPQHF. The CDR3 region has the DNA TGTGCCAGCAGTGAAGGGGGGCGGCAGCCCCAGCATTTT.

The chain employs TRBV5-1 and TRBJ2-3; TRBD2 matches 8 bases. CDR1 and CDR2 from the germline V gene are SGHRS and YFSETQ. There are 15 residues in the CDR3. V was clipped by 0 bases and J by 2 bases; unmatched bases: 2. CDR3 sequence: CASSLAGGSTDTQYF. The CDR3 coding sequence is TGCGCCAGCAGCTTGGCGGGGGGGTCCACAGATACGCAGTATTTT.

V and J are TRBV7-3 and TRBJ2-2; 8 bases match TRBD2. The CDR3 runs to 16 residues. Germline CDR1 reads SGHTA; CDR2 reads FQGTGA. Germline trimming cut 5 bases from V and 4 bases from J; bases unmatched to any gene: 9. Written as DNA, the CDR3 is TGTGCCAGCAGCATCAACGGGGGGGCGACCACCGGGGAGCTGTTTTTT. Its translation is CASSINGGATTGELFF.

V gene TRBV11-2 combines with J gene TRBJ2-3, with D perhaps matching TRBD1 (5 bases). This CDR3 has 16 amino acids. Germline V gives CDR1 SGHAT, CDR2 FQNNGV. Trimming took 5 bases from V and 1 from J, leaving 16 bases between them. CDR3 loop: CASSPRRQSRTDTQYF. CDR3 nucleotides: TGTGCCAGCAGCCCCCGTAGACAGAGCCGCACAGATACGCAGTATTTT.

The CDR3 DNA is TGTGCCAGCAGCTTAACCGGCAGTAACACCGGGGAGCTGTTTTTT. It translates to CASSLTGSNTGELFF. The chain combines TRBV7-2 with TRBJ2-2; D is unclear. In germline, CDR1 is SGHTA, CDR2 FQGNSA. The V end was cut by 2 bases, the J end by 2 bases, with 9 bases between. The CDR3 length is 15 residues.